The 32 T cell receptor beta chains listed next were all sequenced from one sample in a study of early T cells in non-severe SARS-CoV-2 infection. TCRdb fed the 5' RACE reads into MiXCR, producing one record per CDR3 protein. The data contain 55,000 to 75,000 distinct CDR3 sequences, 12% of them singletons. What was sequenced was whole blood. These receptor sequences come from an adult who was a healthcare worker with PCR-confirmed SARS-CoV-2 infection or an uninfected control (not recorded which).

This clonotype was found many times. The V gene is TRBV12-3 or TRBV12-4, the J gene TRBJ2-5; 7 bases are shared with TRBD1. V shed 8 bases, J shed 5 bases, and the junction held 5 bases outside the gene matches. The CDR3 is 12 amino acids. The CDR3 region has the DNA TGTGCCAGCCAGGGACAGATTGAGACCCAGTACTTC. Translated, it gives CASQGQIETQYF.

This clonotype has at least ten counts. The V and J genes are TRBV28 and TRBJ1-3; maybe TRBD1 (6 bases). The CDR3 has 14 amino acids. Trimming left V 8 bases short and J 0 bases short, with 11 bases between. The germline gives CDR1 MDHEN, CDR2 SYDVKM. CDR3 sequence reads: CASQDSVSGNTIYF. DNA of the CDR3: TGTGCCAGCCAGGACAGCGTCTCTGGAAACACCATATATTTT.

This clonotype came up many times. The rearrangement joins TRBV12-3 or TRBV12-4 to TRBJ1-2, with no clear D. Trimming removed 6 bases from V and 12 bases from J, with 11 bases in between. This CDR3 has 10 residues. As DNA, the CDR3 is TGTGCCAGCAGCCCCCTTTGGAACACCTTC. Protein product: CASSPLWNTF.

This clonotype was seen ten or more times. The chain couples TRBV12-3 or TRBV12-4 to TRBJ2-7; no firm D call. Trimming removed 2 bases at V and 5 bases at J, with 10 bases between. CDR3 size: 13 residues. The CDR3 reads CASSLLSPNEQYF. In DNA form, the CDR3 reads TGTGCCAGCAGTTTATTATCCCCCAACGAGCAGTACTTC.

This clonotype was observed many times. The chain recombines TRBV7-6 with TRBJ2-1; TRBD2 matches 8 bases. Trimming cost V 5 bases and J 6 bases; bases outside gene matches: 9. CDR3 length: 15 residues. Germline assignment: CDR1 SGHVS and CDR2 FNYEAQ. The CDR3 spells CASSRGHGGVNEQFF. Here the CDR3 DNA reads TGTGCCAGCAGCCGAGGGCACGGGGGGGTCAATGAGCAGTTCTTC.

This clonotype has a count of ten or more. The rearrangement links TRBV6-2 or TRBV6-3 to TRBJ1-4; TRBD1 is a possible D gene (6 bases). Germline V gene sequence: CDR1 MNHEY, CDR2 SVGEGT. V gave up 8 bases and J gave up 7 bases, with 20 bases separating them. CDR3 length: 15 amino acids. CDR3 coding DNA: TGTGCCAGCGGCCCCCTTGGGAGGGGGAGTGAAAAACTGTTTTTT. Protein: CASGPLGRGSEKLFF.

This clonotype came up many times. The chain has TRBV20-1 and TRBJ1-6, with TRBD1 identical over 7 bases. In germline, CDR1 is DFQATT, CDR2 SNEGSKA (reference sequence). This CDR3 contains 13 residues. J was trimmed by 7 bases and V by 6 bases; bases with no gene match: 6. CDR3 protein: CSALRDRNSPLHF. As DNA, the CDR3 is TGCAGTGCCCTCCGGGACAGAAATTCACCCCTCCACTTT.

This clonotype was observed at least ten times. The V and J genes are TRBV20-1 and TRBJ1-5; TRBD1 agrees at 7 bases. Trimming at V came to 4 bases and at J to 3 bases, leaving 6 bases not matched to a gene. The length of the CDR3 is 14 residues. In germline, CDR1 is DFQATT, CDR2 SNEGSKA (reference sequence). The CDR3: CSATQGGINQPQHF. DNA of the CDR3: TGCAGTGCTACGCAGGGGGGAATCAATCAGCCCCAGCATTTT.

This clonotype was seen many times. The CDR3 DNA reads as TGTGCCAGTAGTAGGCGCGAGATCAATCAGCCCCAGCATTTT. Amino acids: CASSRREINQPQHF. The V gene is TRBV19, the J gene TRBJ1-5; no clear D gene. Germline CDR1 LNHDA, CDR2 SQIVND (reference sequence). The V gene lost 4 bases and the J gene lost 3 bases, with 10 bases spanning the gap. The CDR3 consists of 14 residues.

The table lists this clonotype with many counts. The chain recombines TRBV28 with TRBJ1-1; D is perhaps TRBD1 (5 bases). Trimming shortened V by 4 bases and J by 5 bases, and 11 bases separated the two germline ends. Germline V gene data show CDR1 as MDHEN and CDR2 as SYDVKM. CDR3 size: 13 residues. CDR3 sequence reads: CASSSPGQTEAFF. In nucleotides, the CDR3 is TGTGCCAGCAGTTCCCCAGGGCAGACTGAAGCTTTCTTT.

This clonotype has at least ten counts. This CDR3 is CASSFSGGRDQPQHF. The CDR3, as DNA: TGTGCCAGCAGCTTCTCCGGCGGGCGGGATCAGCCCCAGCATTTT. The V call is TRBV7-9, the J call TRBJ1-5; D remains unclear. Germline CDR1 SEHNR, CDR2 FQNEAQ (reference sequence). Between the trimmed V and J ends, which lost 3 bases and 5 bases, there was a span of 14 bases. The CDR3 spans 15 residues.

This clonotype was recorded only once. The chain carries TRBV7-8 and TRBJ1-1; 7 positions match TRBD1. Trimming at V came to 4 bases and at J to 4 bases, leaving 9 bases not matched to a gene. The germline gives CDR1 SGHVS, CDR2 FQNEAQ. The CDR3 consists of 15 residues. CDR3 region: CASSSGTVLTTEAFF. In DNA, the CDR3 is TGTGCCAGCAGCTCCGGGACAGTTCTCACCACTGAAGCTTTCTTT. The full variable domain, in which reference TRBV7-8 and TRBJ1-1 provide the parts outside the CDR3, is GAGVSQSPRYKVAKRGQDVALRCDPISGHVSLFWYQQALGQGPEFLTYFQNEAQLDKSGLPSDRFFAERPEGSVSTLKIQRTQQEDSAVYLCASSSGTVLTTEAFFGQGTRLTVV.

Ten or more counts support this clonotype. The chain has TRBV28 and TRBJ2-7; D possibly corresponds to TRBD2 (5 bases). Germline lookup yields CDR1 MDHEN and CDR2 SYDVKM. This CDR3 spans 14 amino acids. V dropped 7 bases and J dropped 3 bases, with 16 bases sitting between them. CDR3 coding DNA: TGTGCCAGCAAAAGGACTTCACCTTTCTACGAGCAGTACTTC. This encodes CASKRTSPFYEQYF. Drawing the rest from reference TRBV28 and TRBJ2-7, the complete variable domain is DVKVTQSSRYLVKRTGEKVFLECVQDMDHENMFWYRQDPGLGLRLIYFSYDVKMKEKGDIPEGYSVSREKKERFSLILESASTNQTSMYLCASKRTSPFYEQYFGPGTRLTVT.

The chain has TRBV29-1 and TRBJ1-1; the D is unclear. With 3 bases removed from V and 7 bases from J, the gap between germline ends came to 12 bases. CDR1 SQVTM and CDR2 ANQGSEA come from the germline V gene. The CDR3 runs 12 residues. CDR3 bases: TGCAGCGTTGAGGGAGGGTCGGGTGAAGCTTTCTTT. Amino acids: CSVEGGSGEAFF.

This rearrangement joins TRBV29-1 to TRBJ2-3; D assignment may be TRBD1 or TRBD2 (5 bases each). With 1 base removed from V and 0 bases from J, the gap between germline ends came to 11 bases. CDR1 is SQVTM, CDR2 ANQGSEA, per germline. The CDR3 spans 15 residues. The CDR3 DNA reads TGCAGCGTTGAAGGCGACGGGGCTAGCACAGATACGCAGTATTTT. Translation gives CSVEGDGASTDTQYF.

This clonotype was counted ten times or more. This sequence joins TRBV19 and TRBJ1-5; weak D call: TRBD1 (5 bases). CDR3 length: 15 amino acids. CDR1 is LNHDA and CDR2 is SQIVND in the germline V gene (reference sequence). The V end lost 5 bases, the J end lost 3 bases, and 14 bases lay between the germline ends. DNA of the CDR3: TGTGCCAGTAGTCCCCAGGGAGGAAACAATCAGCCCCAGCATTTT. Its translation: CASSPQGGNNQPQHF.

This clonotype was counted ten times or more. This chain uses TRBV10-3 with TRBJ2-6, with D maybe TRBD2 (5 bases). Per the germline V gene, CDR1 is ENHRY and CDR2 is SYGVKD. Trimming removed 11 bases from V and 1 base from J, with 18 bases in between. CDR3 length: 16 amino acids. The CDR3 here is CARFEGQSSGANVLTF. The CDR3 DNA sequence: TGTGCCCGCTTCGAGGGTCAGAGTTCTGGGGCCAACGTCCTGACTTTC.

This clonotype was detected many times. This sequence joins TRBV20-1 and TRBJ1-1; 7 bases agree with TRBD1. The CDR3 covers 14 residues. Unmatched junction bases numbered 7, after V lost 6 bases and J lost 0 bases. Germline V gene data show CDR1 as DFQATT and CDR2 as SNEGSKA (reference sequence). The CDR3 region is CSARDRLMNTEAFF. CDR3 in DNA: TGCAGTGCCCGGGACAGACTAATGAACACTGAAGCTTTCTTT.

This clonotype is categorized as medium-sized. This sequence joins TRBV20-1 and TRBJ2-1, with TRBD2 matching over 9 bases. V lost 3 bases, J lost 10 bases, and 7 bases stayed unmatched. The CDR3 loop spans 13 amino acids. The germline V gene has CDR1 DFQATT and CDR2 SNEGSKA (reference sequence). CDR3 in amino acids: CSARVLAGSEQFF. As DNA, the CDR3 is TGCAGTGCTAGGGTCCTAGCGGGAAGCGAGCAGTTCTTC.

This clonotype was counted many times. The chain combines TRBV6-2 or TRBV6-3 with TRBJ2-5; D could derive from TRBD1 or TRBD2 (5 bases each). Trimming left V 5 bases short and J 6 bases short, with 10 bases between. The length of the CDR3 is 12 residues. The germline gives CDR1 MNHEY, CDR2 SVGEGT. The CDR3 sequence is CASSGGGKTQYF. CDR3 DNA: TGTGCCAGCAGTGGGGGTGGCAAGACCCAGTACTTC.

This clonotype was counted many times. J is TRBJ2-3 and V is TRBV11-2; TRBD1 is a possible D gene (6 bases). Looked up from germline, CDR1 is SGHAT and CDR2 is FQNNGV. This CDR3 has 14 residues. V was pared by 5 bases and J by 5 bases, with 14 bases between. The CDR3 spells CASSRTGPGDTQYF. The CDR3 nucleotides are TGTGCCAGCAGCAGAACAGGGCCCGGAGATACGCAGTATTTT.

At least ten counts were recorded for this clonotype. The chain combines TRBV27 with TRBJ2-5, with a weak D call TRBD2 (5 bases). V lost 8 bases to trimming and J lost 0 bases, with 16 bases between them. This CDR3 comprises 15 residues. Germline V lookup: CDR1 MNHEY, CDR2 SMNVEV (reference sequence). CDR3 in amino acids: CASSKWRSNQETQYF. For the CDR3, the DNA is TGTGCCAGCTCAAAATGGAGGAGTAACCAAGAGACCCAGTACTTC.

This clonotype was detected ten times or more. The rearrangement joins TRBV28 to TRBJ1-4; weak D call: TRBD1 (6 bases). From germline, CDR1 is MDHEN and CDR2 SYDVKM. Trimming took 7 bases from V and 6 from J, leaving 15 bases between them. The CDR3 extends over 14 amino acids. The CDR3 is CASIQQGGDEKLFF. Here the CDR3 DNA reads TGTGCCAGCATTCAACAGGGTGGGGATGAAAAACTGTTTTTT.

This clonotype was counted at least ten times. The rearrangement joins TRBV20-1 to TRBJ2-5; D is perhaps TRBD1 (6 bases). This CDR3 region has 14 residues. Germline V gene data show CDR1 as DFQATT and CDR2 as SNEGSKA (reference sequence). Trimming took 3 bases from V and 4 from J, leaving 15 bases between them. CDR3 in DNA: TGCAGTGCTAGCCCGGCCAGGGGCGGAGAGACCCAGTACTTC. Protein sequence: CSASPARGGETQYF.

This clonotype was counted at least ten times. This CDR3 is CASSPGLSVAKNIQYF. CDR3 nucleotide sequence: TGTGCCAGCAGTCCGGGACTCTCTGTAGCCAAAAACATTCAGTACTTC. The chain couples TRBV27 to TRBJ2-4; possibly TRBD2 for D (6 bases). This CDR3 region has 16 residues. V lost 5 bases to trimming and J lost 0 bases, with 14 bases between them. The germline gives CDR1 MNHEY, CDR2 SMNVEV (reference sequence).

This clonotype was observed at least ten times. The V and J genes are TRBV5-5 and TRBJ1-4, with 9 bases identical to TRBD1. The CDR3 consists of 17 residues. Germline assignment: CDR1 SGHKS and CDR2 YYEKEE (reference sequence). Losses at the gene ends were 4 bases for V and 5 bases for J; bases not matched to a gene: 12. CDR3 sequence: CASSAGTNRGRNEKLFF. CDR3 DNA: TGTGCCAGCAGCGCCGGTACTAACAGGGGGCGGAATGAAAAACTGTTTTTT.

DNA for the CDR3: TGCAGTGCGAGAAGGACAGCAACTAATGAAAAACTGTTTTTT. It codes for CSARRTATNEKLFF. This chain uses TRBV20-1 with TRBJ1-4, with a tentative D call TRBD1 (6 bases). V was trimmed by 6 bases and J by 0 bases, leaving 11 bases between them. The CDR3 is made up of 14 amino acids. Germline V gene data show CDR1 as DFQATT and CDR2 as SNEGSKA (reference sequence).

This clonotype was detected ten times or more. The chain combines TRBV11-2 with TRBJ2-1, with D uncertain. The germline gives CDR1 SGHAT, CDR2 FQNNGV. V gave up 2 bases and J gave up 1 base, with 9 bases separating them. This CDR3 has 15 residues. The CDR3 bases are TGTGCCAGCAGCTTACTCTTCCAATCCTACAATGAGCAGTTCTTC. It yields the protein CASSLLFQSYNEQFF.

The chain employs TRBV29-1 and TRBJ2-4; a possible D gene is TRBD1 (6 bases). V was shortened by 6 bases and J by 7 bases, with 13 bases between the two germline ends. This CDR3 spans 12 amino acids. Per the germline V gene, CDR1 is SQVTM and CDR2 is ANQGSEA. The CDR3 sequence is CSVLPGENIQYF. CDR3 sequence (DNA): TGCAGCGTCCTCCCAGGGGAGAACATTCAGTACTTC.

There are a few counts of this clonotype. The chain joins TRBV7-8 to TRBJ1-1; D not resolved. This CDR3 region has 13 residues. V lost 5 bases to trimming and J lost 0 bases, with 7 bases between them. Germline V CDR1 and CDR2: SGHVS, FQNEAQ. This chain's CDR3 is CASSIKLNTEAFF. CDR3 nucleotide sequence: TGTGCCAGCAGCATAAAATTGAACACTGAAGCTTTCTTT. Complete variable domain (other parts from reference TRBV7-8 and TRBJ1-1): GAGVSQSPRYKVAKRGQDVALRCDPISGHVSLFWYQQALGQGPEFLTYFQNEAQLDKSGLPSDRFFAERPEGSVSTLKIQRTQQEDSAVYLCASSIKLNTEAFFGQGTRLTVV.

At least ten counts were recorded for this clonotype. This chain joins TRBV20-1 and TRBJ2-1; perhaps TRBD2 as D (7 bases). CDR1 and CDR2 from the germline V gene are DFQATT and SNEGSKA (reference sequence). CDR3 length equals 16 residues. Trimming removed 5 bases at V and 5 bases at J, with 22 bases between. The CDR3 protein is CSALVGGGRKHNEQFF. The CDR3 coding sequence is TGCAGTGCTCTGGTGGGAGGGGGAAGAAAGCACAATGAGCAGTTCTTC.

Ten or more counts support this clonotype. The rearrangement links TRBV19 to TRBJ2-2; 7 bases fit TRBD2. There are 13 residues in the CDR3. Germline V gives CDR1 LNHDA, CDR2 SQIVND (reference sequence). With V trimmed by 3 bases and J by 7 bases, 2 bases remained unmatched. CDR3 protein: CASSMTSIGELFF. The CDR3 coding sequence is TGTGCCAGTAGTATGACTAGCATCGGGGAGCTGTTTTTT.